The clone carrying this T cell receptor (beta chain) was counted between two and nine times. Original methodology: Nucleated cell counts were estimated from reference gene primer amplification. Produced via immunoSEQ multiplex PCR; TCRdb's table is partial and in-frame only. V and J calls and clone size come straight from that table; D and trimming were deduced from the DNA. This table has some 120,000 clones, around 76% appearing once. The sample comes from a study of blood T cell repertoires in COVID-19. Whole-study context: Sites in the United States, Italy and Spain provided acute and convalescent COVID-19 samples. T cells, B-cell-depleted T cells, or PBMCs supplied cDNA or gDNA.

CDR3 size: 10 residues. Germline CDR1 and CDR2: MNHNY and SVGAGI (reference sequence). The V and J ends lost 8 bases and 7 bases respectively, with 8 bases between them. This chain joins TRBV6-6 and TRBJ2-5; a weak D match, TRBD1 (6 bases). This TCR derives from a man between 60 and 70 years old with acute or convalescent COVID-19. The sequenced sample was peripheral blood. This CDR3 reads CASVGATQYF. CDR3 nucleotide sequence: TGTGCCAGCGTGGGGGCGACCCAGTACTTC.